Shown below are 10 T cell receptor beta chains from a single sample sequenced in a study of naive and memory T cell subsets. Ligated cDNA underwent four rounds of PCR with nested alpha and beta constant region primers and SP2. From the 5' RACE reads, TCRdb called clonotypes with MiXCR, one entry per CDR3 protein. The data show 57,000 or so distinct CDR3 sequences, more than 7% seen once. The library had UMIs added by 3' ligation of an oligonucleotide to TCR cDNA. These receptors all come from a male donor in good health.

This clonotype occurred many times. The chain joins TRBV7-2 to TRBJ2-3; D unresolved. V gave up 5 bases and J gave up 2 bases, with 20 bases separating them. There are 17 residues in the CDR3. Germline V gives CDR1 SGHTA, CDR2 FQGNSA. The CDR3 spells CASSPLVRLVATDTQYF. The CDR3 bases are TGTGCCAGCAGCCCCTTGGTCCGGCTGGTAGCCACAGATACGCAGTATTTT.

This clonotype was counted at least ten times. The V call is TRBV13, the J call TRBJ1-5; D uncertain. V dropped 5 bases and J dropped 3 bases, with 17 bases sitting between them. CDR1 and CDR2 (germline): PRHDT, FYEKMQ (reference sequence). The CDR3 sequence is 16 residues long. CDR3 region: CASSPQVGGNNQPQHF. In DNA form, the CDR3 reads TGTGCCAGCAGCCCCCAGGTGGGAGGGAACAATCAGCCCCAGCATTTT.

The sample holds many counts of this clonotype. The chain links TRBV20-1 to TRBJ2-7; 11 bases match TRBD2. The V gene end was trimmed by 2 bases and the J gene end by 2 bases; junction bases not matched to a gene: 5. The CDR3 sequence is 15 residues long. From germline, CDR1 is DFQATT and CDR2 SNEGSKA (reference sequence). CDR3 sequence reads: CSARTMTSGTYEQYF. The CDR3 nucleotides read TGCAGTGCTAGAACAATGACTAGCGGGACCTACGAGCAGTACTTC.

About this clonotype itself: This may be a read error, as it is one base from a much larger clone. This chain joins TRBV5-5 and TRBJ1-5; D ambiguous. This CDR3 has 16 residues. The germline V gene has CDR1 SGHKS and CDR2 YYEKEE (reference sequence). The V end lost 5 bases, the J end lost 4 bases, and 19 bases lay between the germline ends. Here the CDR3 DNA reads TGTGCCAGCAGACCGCGACCGCCCAACAATAATCAGCCCCAGCATTTT. Its translation is CASRPRPPNNNQPQHF.

The rearrangement links TRBV20-1 to TRBJ2-3, with 13 nucleotides matching TRBD2. Trimming took 2 bases from V and 6 from J; bases not matched to a gene: 8. The germline V gene encodes CDR1 DFQATT and CDR2 SNEGSKA (reference sequence). The CDR3 is 16 amino acids. CDR3 bases: TGCAGTGCTAGACCGGGACTAGCGGGACCGAGGGATACGCAGTATTTT. It is translated as CSARPGLAGPRDTQYF.

At least ten counts were recorded for this clonotype. The rearrangement joins TRBV20-1 to TRBJ1-3; D not resolved. The germline gives CDR1 DFQATT, CDR2 SNEGSKA (reference sequence). With 3 bases removed from V and 4 bases from J, the gap between germline ends came to 13 bases. The CDR3 runs to 14 residues. This CDR3 is CSASRNQPGNTIYF. The CDR3 DNA sequence: TGCAGTGCTAGCAGGAACCAACCCGGAAACACCATATATTTT.

This clonotype came up many times. The chain couples TRBV20-1 to TRBJ2-7, with 7 bases lining up with TRBD1. The germline V gene encodes CDR1 DFQATT and CDR2 SNEGSKA (reference sequence). V shed 3 bases and J 0 bases; nucleotides not matched to a gene: 5. The CDR3 runs to 14 residues. The CDR3 protein is CSASKGTDSYEQYF. DNA of the CDR3: TGCAGTGCTAGTAAGGGGACAGACTCCTACGAGCAGTACTTC.

Ten or more counts support this clonotype. The chain links TRBV7-8 to TRBJ2-3, with 9 bases that match TRBD2. Per germline, CDR1 SGHVS and CDR2 FQNEAQ. There are 16 residues in the CDR3. Trimming took 5 bases from V and 6 from J; bases not matched to a gene: 12. CDR3 in DNA: TGTGCCAGCAGCCGAGTGGGAGCGGGAGGCCGGGATACGCAGTATTTT. This sequence encodes CASSRVGAGGRDTQYF.

This clonotype was seen at least ten times. The chain's CDR3 is CASSLLRGSDTQYF. For the CDR3, the DNA is TGTGCCAGCAGCTTATTACGGGGGTCAGATACGCAGTATTTT. The chain is built from TRBV7-9 and TRBJ2-3; TRBD2 is a possible D gene (6 bases). Germline V gene sequence: CDR1 SEHNR, CDR2 FQNEAQ (reference sequence). V was pared by 2 bases and J by 4 bases, with 10 bases between. The CDR3 consists of 14 residues.

This clonotype was detected ten times or more. V and J are TRBV24-1 and TRBJ2-3; TRBD1 matches 9 bases. The CDR3 contains 15 residues. Unmatched junction bases numbered 4, after V lost 3 bases and J lost 4 bases. Germline V gives CDR1 KGHDR, CDR2 SFDVKD. The CDR3 sequence is CATSDVGQGSDTQYF. The CDR3 DNA reads as TGTGCCACCAGTGATGTGGGACAGGGATCAGATACGCAGTATTTT.